This TCR beta chain came from a study of cytomegalovirus exposure and HLA in healthy donors (dated by TCRdb to 2016 to 2017). In terms of the full investigation: According to an earlier analysis of several hundred of the donors, roughly 180 million T cells yielded 100 million or so unique TCR beta sequences and 276 Gb of sequence data. Roughly 290 gigabases of sequencing data and around 80 million unique TCR sequences made up an early release that covered several hundred HLA-typed donors. The study combined high-throughput TCR immunosequencing, statistical association of individual TCRs with disease status, and machine learning to predict cytomegalovirus infection status. Of the 398 genotyped donors, approximately 83% fell in the genetic ancestry cluster associated with self-reported Caucasian donors. In a later analysis, previously published TCR beta repertoires from 550 to 700 donors were re-analyzed and high-resolution HLA genotyping was added so that TCR occurrence patterns could be studied. A later genetic analysis used genome-wide SNP genotypes for about three fifths of the roughly 700 donors, treating that subset as a discovery cohort. The study used immunosequencing to profile the T cell repertoires of hundreds of subjects and linked those repertoires to cytomegalovirus serostatus. Donor age, sex, ethnicity and CMV serostatus were collected together with the repertoire data. The aim of the study was to test whether cataloging public T cell receptors could identify signatures of past pathogen exposure. Because of strong linkage in the cohort, five DR-DQ haplotypes were treated as single units for association and clustering. Along with the approximately 670-subject first cohort, a separate validation cohort of approximately 110 different subjects was used. Rather than using new phenotypic data, the later analysis identified candidate immune exposures from TCR beta sequences and from how often those sequences occurred across donors. In an earlier analysis of 500 to 650 of the donors, high-throughput TCR beta sequencing was used to judge whether each TCR beta V gene segment behaved as functional or pseudogenic. Among about 400 genotyped donors of the cohort, an average of roughly 230,000 unique TCR beta nucleotide sequences was sequenced per donor, of which approximately 19% were non-productive. Typing coverage differed by locus: A, B, C, DRB1 and DQB1 were typed in about 620-640 donors, DQA1 in 500 to 550, DPA1 in 600 to 610, and DPB1 in 400 to 480. Both class I and class II loci were covered by HLA typing, at four-digit resolution. Every repertoire in the discovery cohort had been generated on one and the same sequencing platform. Results and caveats for the whole study, not just this receptor: A further reported finding was that TCR beta sequences accurately predicted the HLA-A and HLA-B alleles for most subjects in the first cohort. CMV serostatus was the only immune exposure information available for the cohort. The cohort was sequenced for TCR beta chains only, and without alpha or paired-chain data the features that could be detected were limited. Strong co-occurrence of HLA alleles, especially DR and DQ, made assigning TCR associations to individual alleles difficult. Approximately 18 rarely observed V segments, including chromosome 9 orphons, were excluded from the earlier analysis of several hundred of the donors because counts were too low. A later genetic analysis associated a missense DCLRE1C variant with V-gene and J-gene trimming of TCR beta chains, and an independent cohort replicated the association. Compared with the approximately 670-donor mean, donors in an Asian-associated ancestry cluster had fewer N-insertions in productive TCRs, according to a later genetic analysis. In a later analysis, HLA-associated TCR beta chains were found to be more clonally expanded and to have lower generation probabilities than equally common non-associated chains. Some IMGT-functional V segments, including TRBV6-2 and TRBV6-3, could not be distinguished by the 87-base-pair reads and were therefore excluded. According to a later analysis, TCR association rates differed among HLA loci, with DRB1 alleles showing the most associated TCRs and HLA-C alleles showing the fewest. A later analysis found that most CMV-associated TCR beta chains appeared HLA-restricted, with HLA associations seemingly driven largely by CMV exposure. Several of the top co-occurrence clusters appeared to be linked to parvovirus B19, influenza, CMV and Epstein-Barr virus, according to a later analysis. The authors suggested that the approach could potentially be generalized to other disease states and immunological phenotypes. Correlated functional status among segregating V segments might be attributable to linkage disequilibrium, but an unknown experimental factor could not be ruled out. In vitro tests confirmed that a few of the cytomegalovirus-associated TCR beta chains recognize cytomegalovirus antigens. The classifier was reported to diagnose cytomegalovirus status with high specificity and sensitivity in both the original cohort and the validation cohort. An earlier analysis of some 560 of the donors showed that most TCR beta V segments appeared in productive rearrangements either about 87% or about 30% of the time, which broadly matched IMGT annotations. The presence/absence analyses assumed that sequencing depth was roughly uniform across donors, and that assumption may not be true. Across donors, most TCR sequences were observed very rarely, whereas some public TCRs were present in many individuals. A group of highly shared sequence variants was considered likely to be a technical artifact of the sequencing pipeline. A later analysis associated 15,000 or so TCR beta sequences with specific HLA alleles at a false discovery rate of 0.05. HLA typing was unavailable for some donors at each locus, so association tests used only the typed subset. The study listed 164 TCR beta chains as associated with cytomegalovirus.

Spanning cysteine to phenylalanine, the CDR3 consists of 14 amino acids. This entry keeps only the CDR3 DNA: 42 bases, framed from base 1. The V and J ends are trimmed by 4 bases and 0 bases, leaving 10 bases between them. CDR1 and CDR2, looked up from the germline V gene, are LGHNA and YSLEER. This clone was observed once. Its antigen specificity is not known. There are no base qualities to consult, and no much larger clone falls within one base. Library prep was done by the immunoSEQ multiplex PCR assay. For the multiplex PCR, a mixture combining 60 forward primers for TCR Vbeta segments and 13 reverse primers for TCR Jbeta segments was used. Amplification of the CDR3 region of rearranged TCR beta genes was performed with a multiplex PCR assay on genomic DNA. On the Illumina HiSeq System, the amplified TCR beta libraries were sequenced as 87-base-pair reads. On the study's bioinformatics: A later analysis counted some 80 million unique TCR beta chains across the 600 to 850 repertoires, and some 11 million of these chains were shared by at least two donors. Raw reads were error-corrected and collapsed into unique sequences with a nearest-neighbor algorithm that merged closely related sequences to remove PCR and sequencing errors. V, D and J gene segments were assigned by aligning CDR3 sequences to IMGT reference sequences. For a sequence to be retained, a match of at least six nucleotides was required to both a V gene segment and a J gene segment. A rearrangement counted as productive if the CDR3 had no stop codons and remained in frame with V and J, and every other rearrangement counted as non-productive. Following IMGT convention, CDR3 was defined as the stretch from the second conserved V-encoded cysteine up to the conserved J-encoded phenylalanine. The earlier analysis of about 530 of the donors excluded any sequence lacking an unambiguous match to a single V gene segment. An earlier analysis of 500 to 700 of the donors classified V segments as functional when productive rearrangements were above 56.7% and as segregating when the standard deviation between donors was above 5%. To diagnose cytomegalovirus status from the catalog of TCR beta chain sequences, a statistical classification framework was built. In a later analysis, TCR nucleotide sequences were compared against IMGT/GENE-DB human TR gene sequences so that V and J genes could be assigned. Using the TCRdist pipeline, a later analysis assigned CDR3 sequences along with most-parsimonious VDJ recombination scenarios. In a later analysis, each TCR beta chain was defined by its CDR3 amino acid sequence together with its V-gene family, and reads lacking a unique V-gene family were excluded. A later analysis removed roughly 590 highly shared, low-generation-probability nucleotide sequences to deal with suspected cross-contamination and a sequencing artifact. In a later analysis, a clonal expansion index was calculated for each public chain from normalized within-repertoire ranks of inferred template counts. Generation probabilities in a later analysis came from a VDJ recombination model fitted to out-of-frame rearrangements, and those results were checked against IGoR. Hypergeometric tests were used in a later analysis to score TCR-TCR, TCR-HLA and TCR-CMV co-occurrence, with a repertoire-size bias correction applied to the TCR pairs. A later analysis estimated false discovery rates by permuting HLA or CMV assignments 20 times. A later analysis grouped co-occurring TCRs with DBSCAN, adding TCRdist sequence similarity when clustering within HLA-allele-positive subsets. Co-occurrence clustering excluded repertoires with fewer than 30,000 or more than 120,000 public chains, plus five with anomalous nucleotide sharing. TCRdb limited this immuneACCESS table to in-frame rearrangements with V and J called. A share of clones is missing; checked studies link under half to unresolved V genes, and the rest is unexplained. The V and J calls and clone size were taken over from that table, and D and trimming were inferred from the DNA. Across this sample there are roughly 100,000 clones, with 75% seen only once. Approximately 2.6% of the sample comes from the top ten.

The cohort was made up of approximately 670 healthy bone marrow donors. At the time of sampling, every cohort member was nominally healthy, though immune exposures that went unrecorded were likely present. The donor was CMV seropositive and was included in the group of 250 to 300 seropositive cohort members. A peripheral blood sample was provided by each donor, and peripheral blood mononuclear cells were used for TCR beta sequencing. The Qiagen DNeasy Blood Extraction Kit was used to extract genomic DNA from the blood cell samples. The TCR originated in a male donor in good health and CMV-seropositive. The rearrangement joined TRBV4-3 to TRBJ2-7; the D segment cannot be called with confidence. Sequences were obtained from PBMCs. For the CDR3, the sequence is CASSLTPTSYEQYF. The sequence in DNA is TGCGCCAGCAGCCTAACTCCTACCTCCTACGAGCAGTACTTC.